These T cell receptor beta chains were read from a single sample in a study of blood T cell repertoires in COVID-19. The assay was immunoSEQ multiplex PCR, and TCRdb's table has in-frame clones only and misses some. Seen here are tens of thousands of clones, 75% to 90% observed once, and the top ten hold about 1.2%. The sequenced material came from peripheral blood. The receptors come from a man aged 60 to 69 with acute or convalescent COVID-19. The CDR3 runs from the conserved cysteine through the conserved F or W. Fields, in order: V gene, J gene, D gene, clone size, CDR3 protein, CDR3 DNA. A D gene is named only where the DNA matches it firmly. Only some rows state a clone size, as once, few, many or a class for expanded clones.

V gene: TRBV7-2
J gene: TRBJ2-7
D gene: NA
clone size: NA
CDR3 protein: CASSTGVVNEQYF
CDR3 DNA: TGTGCCAGCAGCACAGGTGTGGTGAACGAGCAGTACTTC

V gene: TRBV9
J gene: TRBJ1-1
D gene: TRBD1
clone size: NA
CDR3 protein: CASSDETGLNTEAFF
CDR3 DNA: TGTGCCAGCAGCGACGAGACAGGGCTGAACACTGAAGCTTTCTTT

V gene: TRBV11-2
J gene: TRBJ2-7
D gene: NA
clone size: NA
CDR3 protein: CASSGEFDEQYF
CDR3 DNA: TGTGCCAGCAGCGGTGAGTTCGACGAGCAGTACTTC

V gene: TRBV6-1
J gene: TRBJ2-7
D gene: TRBD1
clone size: NA
CDR3 protein: CASSERGPAVF
CDR3 DNA: TGTGCCAGCAGTGAAAGGGGGCCCGCGGTTTTC

V gene: TRBV15
J gene: TRBJ2-7
D gene: NA
clone size: NA
CDR3 protein: CATSSMYEQYF
CDR3 DNA: TGTGCCACCAGCTCAATGTACGAGCAGTACTTC

V gene: TRBV5-4
J gene: TRBJ2-7
D gene: NA
clone size: NA
CDR3 protein: CASSLWGGLAEQYF
CDR3 DNA: TGTGCCAGCAGCTTGTGGGGGGGGCTGGCCGAGCAGTACTTC

V gene: TRBV5-6
J gene: TRBJ1-5
D gene: TRBD1
clone size: NA
CDR3 protein: CASSLGQGDLFYSNQPQHF
CDR3 DNA: TGTGCCAGCAGCCTCGGACAGGGGGACCTTTTTTATAGCAATCAGCCCCAGCATTTT

V gene: TRBV5-4
J gene: TRBJ2-5
D gene: TRBD1
clone size: few
CDR3 protein: CASSRNRGQETQYF
CDR3 DNA: TGTGCCAGCAGCAGGAACAGGGGGCAAGAGACCCAGTACTTC

V gene: TRBV4-1
J gene: TRBJ2-1
D gene: NA
clone size: once
CDR3 protein: CASSQGVFSEQFF
CDR3 DNA: TGCGCCAGCAGCCAAGGCGTCTTCTCTGAGCAGTTCTTC

V gene: TRBV7-8
J gene: TRBJ1-4
D gene: TRBD1
clone size: NA
CDR3 protein: CASSPTGHGEKLFF
CDR3 DNA: TGTGCCAGCAGCCCGACAGGGCACGGTGAAAAACTGTTTTTT

V gene: TRBV6-2/TRBV6-3
J gene: TRBJ1-5
D gene: NA
clone size: few
CDR3 protein: CASSYGGYNQPQHF
CDR3 DNA: TGTGCCAGCAGTTACGGGGGCTACAATCAGCCCCAGCATTTT

V gene: TRBV24-1
J gene: TRBJ2-3
D gene: NA
clone size: once
CDR3 protein: CATSDGTVGTRHSDTQYF
CDR3 DNA: TGTGCCACCAGTGATGGGACCGTGGGGACACGACATTCAGATACGCAGTATTTT

V gene: TRBV5-1
J gene: TRBJ1-1
D gene: TRBD1
clone size: NA
CDR3 protein: CASSETGANTEAFF
CDR3 DNA: TGCGCCAGCAGCGAGACAGGGGCAAACACTGAAGCTTTCTTT

V gene: TRBV12-3/TRBV12-4
J gene: TRBJ1-5
D gene: NA
clone size: NA
CDR3 protein: CASMRSNQPQHF
CDR3 DNA: TGTGCCAGCATGAGGAGCAATCAGCCCCAGCATTTT

V gene: TRBV19
J gene: TRBJ2-1
D gene: NA
clone size: NA
CDR3 protein: CASSTRGAADEQFF
CDR3 DNA: TGTGCCAGTAGTACCAGGGGGGCCGCTGATGAGCAGTTCTTC

V gene: TRBV6-2/TRBV6-3
J gene: TRBJ2-2
D gene: NA
clone size: NA
CDR3 protein: CASSYSRVTGELFF
CDR3 DNA: TGTGCCAGCAGTTACTCGCGGGTCACCGGGGAGCTGTTTTTT

V gene: TRBV27
J gene: TRBJ2-7
D gene: TRBD2
clone size: NA
CDR3 protein: CASSFGLADSSYEQYF
CDR3 DNA: TGTGCCAGCAGTTTCGGACTAGCTGATAGCTCCTACGAGCAGTACTTC

V gene: TRBV7-3
J gene: TRBJ1-1
D gene: NA
clone size: NA
CDR3 protein: CASSDPGRGNTEAFF
CDR3 DNA: TGTGCCAGCAGCGACCCCGGCAGGGGGAACACTGAAGCTTTCTTT

V gene: TRBV7-2
J gene: TRBJ2-1
D gene: TRBD2
clone size: NA
CDR3 protein: CASSHLGLETSYNEQFF
CDR3 DNA: TGTGCCAGCAGCCACCTGGGACTAGAGACCTCCTACAATGAGCAGTTCTTC

V gene: TRBV11-2
J gene: TRBJ1-1
D gene: TRBD1
clone size: NA
CDR3 protein: CASSLERAGTVEAFF
CDR3 DNA: TGTGCCAGCAGCTTAGAGCGGGCTGGGACAGTTGAAGCTTTCTTT

V gene: TRBV19
J gene: TRBJ1-3
D gene: NA
clone size: NA
CDR3 protein: CASSSSPVQGAGNTIYF
CDR3 DNA: TGTGCCAGTAGTTCAAGCCCCGTCCAGGGCGCTGGAAACACCATATATTTT

V gene: TRBV9
J gene: TRBJ1-4
D gene: NA
clone size: once
CDR3 protein: CASSVDAGRIEKLFF
CDR3 DNA: TGTGCCAGCAGCGTAGATGCAGGGCGAATTGAAAAACTGTTTTTT

V gene: TRBV4-3
J gene: TRBJ2-6
D gene: TRBD1
clone size: NA
CDR3 protein: CASSQDPFEGGAGANVLTF
CDR3 DNA: TGCGCCAGCAGCCAAGATCCGTTCGAAGGGGGCGCTGGGGCCAACGTCCTGACTTTC

V gene: TRBV9
J gene: TRBJ2-2
D gene: NA
clone size: NA
CDR3 protein: CASSVESTGELFF
CDR3 DNA: TGTGCCAGCAGCGTAGAGAGCACCGGGGAGCTGTTTTTT

V gene: TRBV3-1/TRBV3-2
J gene: TRBJ2-2
D gene: NA
clone size: once
CDR3 protein: CASSLARSGELFF
CDR3 DNA: TGTGCCAGCAGCCTAGCACGTTCGGGGGAGCTGTTTTTT

V gene: TRBV19
J gene: TRBJ2-3
D gene: TRBD2
clone size: NA
CDR3 protein: CASSSMSGGAYTQYF
CDR3 DNA: TGTGCCAGTAGTTCTATGAGCGGGGGGGCCTATACGCAGTATTTT

V gene: TRBV29-1
J gene: TRBJ1-4
D gene: NA
clone size: NA
CDR3 protein: CSVQGSNEKLFF
CDR3 DNA: TGCAGCGTTCAGGGGTCTAATGAAAAACTGTTTTTT

V gene: TRBV5-1
J gene: TRBJ2-1
D gene: NA
clone size: NA
CDR3 protein: CASSLAAESYNEQFF
CDR3 DNA: TGCGCCAGCAGCTTGGCAGCGGAGTCTTACAATGAGCAGTTCTTC

V gene: TRBV28
J gene: TRBJ2-7
D gene: TRBD1
clone size: NA
CDR3 protein: CAIGGQVNSYEQYF
CDR3 DNA: TGTGCCATCGGGGGACAGGTAAACTCCTACGAGCAGTACTTC

V gene: TRBV5-5
J gene: TRBJ1-3
D gene: NA
clone size: NA
CDR3 protein: CASSLAGGRSVNTIYF
CDR3 DNA: TGTGCCAGCAGCTTGGCCGGGGGGCGATCGGTAAACACCATATATTTT

V gene: TRBV28
J gene: TRBJ2-6
D gene: TRBD1
clone size: NA
CDR3 protein: CASTRRAGGSRANVLTF
CDR3 DNA: TGTGCCAGCACCCGTCGGGCAGGGGGCTCTCGGGCCAACGTCCTGACTTTC

V gene: TRBV10-2
J gene: TRBJ2-7
D gene: NA
clone size: NA
CDR3 protein: CASSESKVPVFSPYEQYF
CDR3 DNA: TGCGCCAGCAGTGAGTCAAAAGTTCCAGTGTTTTCGCCCTACGAGCAGTACTTC

V gene: TRBV29-1
J gene: TRBJ2-2
D gene: TRBD2
clone size: NA
CDR3 protein: CSVGGGAPGELFF
CDR3 DNA: TGCAGCGTTGGCGGGGGGGCCCCCGGGGAGCTGTTTTTT

V gene: TRBV6-5
J gene: TRBJ2-3
D gene: NA
clone size: NA
CDR3 protein: CASSQQGSTDTQYF
CDR3 DNA: TGTGCCAGCAGTCAGCAGGGTAGCACAGATACGCAGTATTTT

V gene: TRBV14
J gene: TRBJ2-7
D gene: NA
clone size: NA
CDR3 protein: CASSLGGVDEQYF
CDR3 DNA: TGTGCCAGCAGCCTTGGCGGAGTTGACGAGCAGTACTTC

V gene: TRBV6-2/TRBV6-3
J gene: TRBJ2-1
D gene: NA
clone size: NA
CDR3 protein: CASSYVLAATEQFF
CDR3 DNA: TGTGCCAGCAGTTACGTGTTAGCGGCGACTGAGCAGTTCTTC

V gene: TRBV10-3
J gene: TRBJ1-2
D gene: NA
clone size: NA
CDR3 protein: CAISESWGGLDYGYTF
CDR3 DNA: TGTGCCATCAGTGAGTCTTGGGGGGGCCTAGACTATGGCTACACCTTC

V gene: TRBV6-5
J gene: TRBJ1-4
D gene: TRBD1
clone size: once
CDR3 protein: CASSYSTGRGEKLFF
CDR3 DNA: TGTGCCAGCAGTTACTCGACAGGGCGAGGTGAAAAACTGTTTTTT

V gene: TRBV27
J gene: TRBJ2-3
D gene: TRBD1
clone size: NA
CDR3 protein: CASSLLGTGVEGGPDTQYF
CDR3 DNA: TGTGCCAGCAGTTTATTGGGGACAGGGGTAGAGGGAGGGCCCGATACGCAGTATTTT

V gene: TRBV6-6
J gene: TRBJ2-1
D gene: TRBD1
clone size: NA
CDR3 protein: CASSQRQGSKSGNEQFF
CDR3 DNA: TGTGCCAGCAGTCAACGACAGGGGTCGAAATCCGGGAATGAGCAGTTCTTC

V gene: TRBV4-1
J gene: TRBJ1-3
D gene: NA
clone size: NA
CDR3 protein: CASLPLMIPSSGNTIYF
CDR3 DNA: TGCGCCAGCCTGCCCCTAATGATACCGAGCTCTGGAAACACCATATATTTT

V gene: TRBV6-5
J gene: TRBJ1-2
D gene: NA
clone size: NA
CDR3 protein: CASDRLYPYYGYTF
CDR3 DNA: TGTGCCAGCGATCGACTTTATCCCTACTATGGCTACACCTTC

V gene: TRBV2
J gene: TRBJ2-1
D gene: TRBD2
clone size: NA
CDR3 protein: CASSSSGGITEQFF
CDR3 DNA: TGTGCCAGCAGTTCTAGCGGGGGGATCACTGAGCAGTTCTTC

V gene: TRBV27
J gene: TRBJ2-1
D gene: TRBD2
clone size: NA
CDR3 protein: CASSLNLLAGGANEQFF
CDR3 DNA: TGTGCCAGCAGTTTAAACCTCTTGGCGGGAGGGGCGAATGAGCAGTTCTTC

V gene: TRBV11-2
J gene: TRBJ2-3
D gene: NA
clone size: NA
CDR3 protein: CASSLVGGTDTQYF
CDR3 DNA: TGTGCCAGCAGCTTAGTAGGAGGCACAGATACGCAGTATTTT

V gene: TRBV7-6
J gene: TRBJ2-2
D gene: NA
clone size: NA
CDR3 protein: CASSLARGPLRTGELFF
CDR3 DNA: TGTGCCAGCAGCTTGGCCCGAGGGCCTCTTCGCACCGGGGAGCTGTTTTTT

V gene: TRBV3-1/TRBV3-2
J gene: TRBJ1-1
D gene: NA
clone size: NA
CDR3 protein: CASSPYSITEAFF
CDR3 DNA: TGTGCCAGCAGCCCATACAGTATCACTGAAGCTTTCTTT

V gene: TRBV27
J gene: TRBJ2-5
D gene: TRBD2
clone size: NA
CDR3 protein: CASSPLGVAGVGQETQYF
CDR3 DNA: TGTGCCAGCAGCCCCCTAGGGGTAGCGGGAGTTGGGCAAGAGACCCAGTACTTC

V gene: TRBV28
J gene: TRBJ1-5
D gene: NA
clone size: NA
CDR3 protein: CASSLTSRISNQPQHF
CDR3 DNA: TGTGCCAGCAGTTTGACGTCCAGGATTAGCAATCAGCCCCAGCATTTT

V gene: TRBV4-2
J gene: TRBJ1-4
D gene: TRBD1
clone size: NA
CDR3 protein: CASSQDPGTGTAGLFF
CDR3 DNA: TGTGCCAGCAGCCAAGATCCCGGGACAGGGACAGCCGGACTGTTTTTT

V gene: TRBV21-1
J gene: TRBJ2-7
D gene: NA
clone size: NA
CDR3 protein: CASSKDVGTSGRAVYEQYF
CDR3 DNA: TGTGCCAGCAGCAAAGATGTCGGGACTAGCGGGAGGGCGGTCTACGAGCAGTACTTC